This T cell receptor beta chain was captured by sequencing in a study of immune evolution from preneoplasia to lung adenocarcinoma. TCRdb keeps only in-frame clones here, not all; method: immunoSEQ multiplex PCR. The data hold about 4,800 clones, with roughly 83% observed a single time. This TCR was sampled from a person aged 65 to 85 with lung adenocarcinoma. Source material: FFPE lung adenocarcinoma in situ tissue.

The CDR3 DNA is TGTGCCAGCAGTTCGCGTCCCGGGACAGGGGGCTACGAGCAGTACTTC. Translated, it gives CASSSRPGTGGYEQYF. The chain is built from TRBV6-5 and TRBJ2-7; TRBD1 matches 11 bases. Trimming removed 4 bases from V and 3 bases from J; junction bases left unmatched: 8. Germline lookup yields CDR1 MNHEY and CDR2 SVGAGI. The CDR3 is 16 residues long.